The 27 T cell receptor beta chains reported below all come from one sample, sequenced in a study of identical twins. TCRdb recomputed calls from the 5' RACE reads with MiXCR, one row per CDR3 protein. The sample consists of approximately 1.8 million distinct CDR3 sequences, around 33% of them appearing once. Material for sequencing was cord blood. The source of these receptors is a newborn girl in good health.

The chain is built from TRBV5-1 and TRBJ2-7; D is unresolved. Deletions cut 5 bases from V and 7 bases from J, with 13 bases between. Germline loops: CDR1 SGHRS, CDR2 YFSETQ. The CDR3 is made up of 12 amino acids. The CDR3 protein is CASRVGYNEQYF. The CDR3 DNA reads as TGCGCCAGCAGGGTGGGCTACAATGAGCAGTACTTC.

This clonotype was detected only a few times. The chain's CDR3 is CASSPGGNRNTEAFF. The CDR3 bases are TGCGCCAGCAGCCCGGGAGGTAACAGGAACACTGAAGCTTTCTTT. The chain couples TRBV5-1 to TRBJ1-1, with D hard to call. CDR3 length equals 15 residues. Per germline, CDR1 SGHRS and CDR2 YFSETQ. The germline V and J ends were trimmed by 4 bases and 1 base, with 14 bases remaining between them.

The chain recombines TRBV10-3 with TRBJ2-2, with unresolved D. The V and J ends lost 4 bases and 4 bases respectively, with 10 bases between them. The CDR3 runs to 14 residues. The germline CDR1 and CDR2 sequences are ENHRY and SYGVKD. CDR3 amino acids: CAISGINSTGELFF. The CDR3 DNA reads as TGTGCCATCAGTGGCATAAACAGCACCGGGGAGCTGTTTTTT.

This clonotype has only a few counts. The chain is built from TRBV27 and TRBJ2-1; 7 bases match TRBD2. Germline lookup yields CDR1 MNHEY and CDR2 SMNVEV (reference sequence). The CDR3 is 17 amino acids. The J segment lost 3 bases and the V segment lost 4 bases, leaving 12 bases of the junction unmatched. The CDR3 nucleotides are TGTGCCAGCAGTTCCAATGGCGGGGGTCTCCTCTACAATGAGCAGTTCTTC. It yields the protein CASSSNGGGLLYNEQFF.

The chain uses TRBV7-2 and TRBJ2-3, with 7 nucleotides matching TRBD2. V lost 5 bases, J lost 0 bases, and 5 bases stayed unmatched. There are 15 residues in the CDR3. CDR1 SGHTA and CDR2 FQGNSA come from the germline V gene. The CDR3 sequence: CASSPLAISTDTQYF. The CDR3 DNA sequence: TGTGCCAGCAGCCCACTAGCGATTAGCACAGATACGCAGTATTTT.

The gene calls are TRBV14 and TRBJ2-7; D uncertain. V gave up 2 bases and J gave up 0 bases, with 8 bases separating them. The CDR3 consists of 14 residues. Germline-derived CDR1 and CDR2 are SGHDN and FVKESK. The CDR3 sequence: CASSQKRSSYEQYF. CDR3 nucleotide sequence: TGTGCCAGCAGCCAAAAAAGGAGCTCCTACGAGCAGTACTTC. The full variable domain, its missing parts supplied by reference TRBV14 and TRBJ2-7, is EAGVTQFPSHSVIEKGQTVTLRCDPISGHDNLYWYRRVMGKEIKFLLHFVKESKQDESGMPNNRFLAERTGGTYSTLKVQPAELEDSGVYFCASSQKRSSYEQYFGPGTRLTVT.

To note about this clonotype: The junction does not match germline at one end; this may be a read error. The rearrangement links TRBV5-5 to TRBJ2-3, with 7 bases that match TRBD2. Looked up from germline, CDR1 is SGHKS and CDR2 is YYEKEE (reference sequence). The CDR3 length is 16 residues. CDR3 nucleotides: TGTACCAGCAGCTTGGGGGGGGTATCCCCGACAGATACGCAGTATTTT. This sequence encodes CTSSLGGVSPTDTQYF.

Notes on this clonotype: A read error is possible here, since a much larger clone lies one base away. The chain uses TRBV7-2 and TRBJ2-4; D possibly corresponds to TRBD1 (5 bases). Looked up from germline, CDR1 is SGHTA and CDR2 is FQGNSA. The CDR3 spans 17 residues. CDR3 loop: CARSLVPPYRAKNIQYF. Here the CDR3 DNA reads TGTGCCCGCAGCTTAGTTCCCCCGTACAGGGCCAAAAACATTCAGTACTTC.

This clonotype has only a few counts. The chain uses TRBV25-1 and TRBJ2-3; 12 bases align to TRBD2. Per the germline V gene, CDR1 is MGHDK and CDR2 is SYGVNS. The CDR3 covers 19 residues. Trimming cost V 5 bases and J 2 bases; bases outside gene matches: 14. The CDR3 region is CASSRLAGAPRQPTDTQYF. In nucleotides, the CDR3 is TGTGCCAGCAGTCGACTAGCGGGGGCTCCCCGCCAGCCCACAGATACGCAGTATTTT.

A few counts support this clonotype. The V gene is TRBV3-1, the J gene TRBJ2-1; D is unresolved. Trimming left V 3 bases short and J 8 bases short, with 17 bases between. There are 15 residues in the CDR3. Germline CDR1 reads LGHDT; CDR2 reads YNNKEL (reference sequence). CDR3 coding DNA: TGTGCCAGCAGCCAGGTTGGGATTCCGATCGATGAGCAGTTCTTC. The encoded protein is CASSQVGIPIDEQFF.

This chain links TRBV25-1 with TRBJ2-2; a weak D match, TRBD1 (5 bases). Trimming left V 3 bases short and J 6 bases short, with 14 bases between. The length of the CDR3 is 15 residues. Per the germline V gene, CDR1 is MGHDK and CDR2 is SYGVNS. CDR3 amino acids: CASSEFQGIAGELFF. The CDR3 nucleotides are TGTGCCAGCAGTGAGTTTCAGGGTATCGCCGGGGAGCTGTTTTTT.

This clonotype has a count of ten or more. The genes are TRBV6-5 and TRBJ2-1, with TRBD2 matching over 7 bases. This CDR3 is built from 15 residues. Losses at the gene ends were 2 bases for V and 6 bases for J; bases not matched to a gene: 7. Germline values: CDR1 MNHEY, CDR2 SVGAGI. The CDR3 sequence: CASSYGRERSNEQFF. CDR3 coding DNA: TGTGCCAGCAGTTACGGGCGGGAGCGGTCCAATGAGCAGTTCTTC.

This clonotype was observed many times. The chain has TRBV29-1 and TRBJ2-3; 9 bases agree with TRBD2. The V gene end was trimmed by 2 bases and the J gene end by 2 bases; junction bases not matched to a gene: 5. The CDR3 length is 15 residues. The germline gives CDR1 SQVTM, CDR2 ANQGSEA. As DNA, the CDR3 is TGCAGCGTTGAATGGCGGGAGGGCCTCACAGATACGCAGTATTTT. As protein: CSVEWREGLTDTQYF.

V usage is TRBV24-1 and J usage is TRBJ2-5; D gene uncertain. The CDR3 runs 13 residues. V shed 4 bases and J shed 5 bases, with 10 bases lying between them. Germline CDR1 reads KGHDR; CDR2 reads SFDVKD. The CDR3 DNA is TGTGCCACCAGTGAAGGAAGCCCGGAGACCCAGTACTTC. The encoded protein is CATSEGSPETQYF.

This clonotype has a single count. This chain joins TRBV20-1 and TRBJ2-7; 8 bases fit TRBD1. The CDR3 has 16 amino acids. V trimming: 2 bases; J trimming: 2 bases; junction bases outside the gene matches: 11. CDR1 is DFQATT and CDR2 is SNEGSKA in the germline V gene (reference sequence). The DNA of the CDR3 is TGCAGTGCTAGACGGACAGGGCGAGTTACTACCTACGAGCAGTACTTC. Protein product: CSARRTGRVTTYEQYF.

A single count supports this clonotype. The V and J genes are TRBV23-1 and TRBJ2-1; D gene ambiguous. The J call may be wrong; the DNA end is better matched by TRBJ2-7. TRBV23-1 is reported as an ORF; its role is uncertain. The CDR3 extends over 14 amino acids. The CDR3 DNA reads TGCGCCAGCGGCGGCTTAAGCTCCTACAATGAGCAGTACTTC. This encodes CASGGLSSYNEQYF.

This clonotype appeared a single time. This may come from a read error, since a much larger clone is one base off. The CDR3 end shows no conserved phenylalanine or tryptophan, and so a read error is likely. The CDR3 spells CASSEGEETQYL. CDR3 nucleotide sequence: TGTGCCAGCAGTGAAGGTGAAGAGACCCAGTACTTG. The chain couples TRBV2 to TRBJ2-5, with D uncertain. From germline, CDR1 is SNHLY and CDR2 FYNNEI. The CDR3 length is 12 residues. V lost 1 base to trimming and J lost 3 bases, with 3 bases between them.

This clonotype has ten or more counts. The rearrangement links TRBV6-6 to TRBJ2-7, with D possibly being TRBD1 or TRBD2 (5 bases each). Germline V gene data show CDR1 as MNHNY and CDR2 as SVGAGI (reference sequence). The CDR3 totals 14 residues. V was shortened by 2 bases and J by 0 bases, with 8 bases between the two germline ends. The DNA for the CDR3 is TGTGCCAGCAGTTACGAGGGGCCCTCCTACGAGCAGTACTTC. It specifies CASSYEGPSYEQYF.

This chain connects TRBV28 to TRBJ2-3; possibly TRBD2 for D (6 bases). The V end lost 3 bases, the J end lost 0 bases, and 13 bases lay between the germline ends. This CDR3 is built from 16 residues. The germline V gene has CDR1 MDHEN and CDR2 SYDVKM. CDR3 sequence: CASSFFGSGSTDTQYF. The CDR3 bases are TGTGCCAGCAGTTTTTTCGGGAGCGGGAGCACAGATACGCAGTATTTT.

This clonotype was picked up a small number of times. V gene TRBV7-2 combines with J gene TRBJ2-5; perhaps TRBD2 as D (5 bases). V lost 5 bases to trimming and J lost 5 bases, with 12 bases between them. This CDR3 spans 13 amino acids. Germline CDR1 reads SGHTA; CDR2 reads FQGNSA. This chain's CDR3 is CASSQWPGETQYF. CDR3 in DNA: TGTGCCAGCAGCCAGTGGCCGGGGGAGACCCAGTACTTC.

In this sample, this clonotype turned up a few times. This chain uses TRBV7-9 with TRBJ1-2; D is perhaps TRBD1 (6 bases). Germline V gene sequence: CDR1 SEHNR, CDR2 FQNEAQ (reference sequence). Trimming pared 3 bases from V and 5 bases from J, leaving 16 bases between. CDR3 length: 15 amino acids. CDR3: CASSFLAGAGYGYTF. In nucleotides, the CDR3 is TGTGCCAGCAGCTTTTTAGCAGGGGCAGGGTATGGCTACACCTTC.

This clonotype appeared a few times. The V call is TRBV20-1, the J call TRBJ2-3; 13 positions agree with TRBD2. From germline, CDR1 is DFQATT and CDR2 SNEGSKA (reference sequence). The junction had 1 base not matched to a gene; V was cut back by 6 bases and J by 1 base. The CDR3 has 14 residues. The DNA for the CDR3 is TGCAGTGCAACTAGCGGGAGGGGCACAGATACGCAGTATTTT. This sequence encodes CSATSGRGTDTQYF.

About this clonotype itself: The junction departs from germline at one end; a sequencing error may be responsible. The V gene is TRBV3-1, the J gene TRBJ2-2; 10 bases fit TRBD2. Germline V lookup: CDR1 LGHDT, CDR2 YNNKEL (reference sequence). The CDR3 has 15 amino acids. This CDR3 reads CASSPGLAKPGELFF. The DNA for the CDR3 is TGTGCCAGCAGCCCGGGACTAGCGAAGCCCGGAGAGCTGTTTTTT.

This clonotype has just a few counts. The chain joins TRBV30 to TRBJ2-1; TRBD1 is a possible D gene (6 bases). V was trimmed by 1 base and J by 9 bases, leaving 10 bases between them. CDR1 and CDR2 from the germline V gene are GTSNPN and SVGIG (reference sequence). CDR3 size: 12 residues. The CDR3 nucleotides read TGTGCCTGGAGTGACGGGACACTTGAGCAGTTCTTC. This translates into CAWSDGTLEQFF.

The CDR3 is CASSLRPGQRETQYF. In DNA, the CDR3 is TGTGCCAGCAGTCTGAGACCGGGACAGCGAGAGACCCAGTACTTC. The chain links TRBV7-9 to TRBJ2-5; 7 bases map to TRBD1. This CDR3 has 15 amino acids. J lost 4 bases, V lost 6 bases, and 11 bases had no gene match. The V gene's germline CDR1 is SEHNR and CDR2 FQNEAQ (reference sequence). The entire variable domain, with the rest obtained from reference TRBV7-9 and TRBJ2-5, is as follows: DTGVSQNPRHKITKRGQNVTFRCDPISEHNRLYWYRQTLGQGPEFLTYFQNEAQLEKSRLLSDRFSAERPKGSFSTLEIQRTEQGDSAMYLCASSLRPGQRETQYFGPGTRLLVL.

About this clonotype itself: Relative to the germline gene, one junction end is altered; a read error may explain this. The J gene is TRBJ1-2, the V gene TRBV4-1; 7 nucleotides agree with TRBD1. CDR1 and CDR2 from the germline V gene are MGHRA and YSYEKL. The CDR3 totals 13 residues. CDR3 region: CASSQDRGYGCTF. The CDR3 DNA follows: TGCGCCAGCAGCCAAGACAGGGGGTATGGCTGCACCTTC.

This chain uses TRBV7-9 with TRBJ2-5; 9 nucleotides agree with TRBD1. J gave up 4 bases and V 6 bases, and 9 bases lay outside the gene matches. This CDR3 has 15 amino acids. The V gene's germline CDR1 is SEHNR and CDR2 FQNEAQ (reference sequence). DNA of the CDR3: TGTGCCAGCAGTCAGACCGGGACAGGGAGAGAGACCCAGTACTTC. This translates into CASSQTGTGRETQYF.